Included here is one T cell receptor beta chain sequence, with context. CDR3 length equals 14 residues. CDR1 SGHRS and CDR2 YFSETQ come from the germline V gene. The V end lost 0 bases, the J end lost 5 bases, and 12 bases lay between the germline ends. These data come from a study of shared clonotypes between healthy human individuals. Generated by immunoSEQ multiplex PCR, the TCRdb table keeps only in-frame clones and is missing some. The table includes some 660,000 clones, 73% detected once. The receptor was derived from a woman under 40 in good health. V and J are TRBV5-1 and TRBJ2-7; the D is unclear. Input material: memory CD4+ T cells sorted from blood. Described subset: CD45RA-negative fraction. The CDR3 DNA reads as TGCGCCAGCAGCTTGGACAGTAAGATCCACGAGCAGTACTTC. This encodes CASSLDSKIHEQYF. The variable domain in full, with the rest retrieved from reference TRBV5-1 and TRBJ2-7, is KAGVTQTPRYLIKTRGQQVTLSCSPISGHRSVSWYQQTPGQGLQFLFEYFSETQRNKGNFPGRFSGRQFSNSRSEMNVSTLELGDSALYLCASSLDSKIHEQYFGPGTRLTVT.